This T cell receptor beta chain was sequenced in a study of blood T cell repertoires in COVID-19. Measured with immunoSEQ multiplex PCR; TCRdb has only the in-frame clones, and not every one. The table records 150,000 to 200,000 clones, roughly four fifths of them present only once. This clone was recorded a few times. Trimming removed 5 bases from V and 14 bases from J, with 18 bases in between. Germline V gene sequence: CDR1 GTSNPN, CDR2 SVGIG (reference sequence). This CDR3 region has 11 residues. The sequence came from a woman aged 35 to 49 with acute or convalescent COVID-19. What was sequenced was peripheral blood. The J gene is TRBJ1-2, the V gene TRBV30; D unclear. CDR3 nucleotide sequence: TGTGCCTGGTCCCCCGGGAGTGCCTCGACCTTC. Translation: CAWSPGSASTF.